This T cell receptor (beta chain) stems from a study of T cell repertoires in cytomegalovirus infection. Remarks on this clonotype: Its antigen is not known.

This CDR3 has 13 amino acids. CDR1 SNHLY and CDR2 FYNNEI come from the germline V gene. After removal of 6 bases from V and 3 bases from J, the junction contained 3 bases not matched to a gene. TCRdb re-called the reads through MiXCR, storing one row per CDR3 protein. The sample has about 830,000 distinct CDR3 sequences; over 25% are singletons. This sequence was found in a human donor in good health (CMV status not recorded). Some clones in this sample may be carry-over from other donors' samples. Sequenced material: cultured CD8+ T cells from PBMCs, taken from culture after CMV antigen stimulation. The rearrangement joins TRBV2 to TRBJ2-7; 9 nucleotides line up with TRBD1. This CDR3 is CASRGGQGYEQYF. The CDR3 region has the DNA TGTGCCAGCAGGGGGGGACAGGGCTACGAGCAGTACTTC.